This T cell receptor (beta chain) was sequenced during a study of response to subunit inactivated influenza vaccine. Whole-study findings and limits: With each seasonal influenza vaccination, the authors suggested, few new T cells are recruited.

This clonotype came up a few times. Its antigen remains unidentified. MiXCR, run by TCRdb on the RT-PCR reads, gives a single entry per CDR3 protein. The sample has about 530,000 distinct CDR3 sequences; 10% to 15% are singletons. Germline V lookup: CDR1 MDHEN, CDR2 SYDVKM. Trimming took 4 bases from V and 4 from J, leaving 15 bases between them. This CDR3 spans 15 amino acids. This TCR was recovered from a man aged 50 to 60 who received an inactivated influenza vaccine. The chain combines TRBV28 with TRBJ2-3, with a possible D match to TRBD1 (6 bases). Sequencing was performed on PBMCs from blood, taken on the day of vaccination. The CDR3 region is CASSYGSGDPDTQYF. DNA for the CDR3: TGTGCCAGCAGTTATGGGTCAGGGGATCCAGATACGCAGTATTTT.